These T cell receptor beta chains were read from a single sample in a study of CD8+ T cells in alopecia areata. The assay was immunoSEQ multiplex PCR, and TCRdb's table has in-frame clones only and misses some. In the table there are about 210,000 clones, approximately 38% of which are singletons. Sequenced material: CD4+ T cells sorted from blood, taken between weeks 30 and 35, from a patient treated with tofacitinib. These receptors came from a human donor with alopecia areata. CDR3s include the opening cysteine and the closing phenylalanine or tryptophan. A D gene is named only where the DNA matches it firmly. The size field is filled for only some rows; it gives once, few, many or a size class.

clone_size | j_call | v_call | d_call | cdr3_aa | cdr3_nt
. | TRBJ2-3 | TRBV2 | TRBD1 | CASSAPQGDRGTDTQYF | TGTGCCAGCAGTGCCCCCCAGGGGGACAGGGGAACAGATACGCAGTATTTT
. | TRBJ2-7 | TRBV2 | . | CASRVGIYYEQYF | TGTGCCAGCCGGGTAGGGATATACTACGAGCAGTACTTC
few | TRBJ1-2 | TRBV7-8 | . | CASSSVRNLYGYTF | TGTGCCAGCAGCTCGGTACGGAATCTCTATGGCTACACCTTC
. | TRBJ2-3 | TRBV7-8 | TRBD2 | CASSSGGLVSDTQYF | TGTGCCAGCAGCTCCGGAGGACTAGTATCAGATACGCAGTATTTT
few | TRBJ1-1 | TRBV14 | . | CASSQATGVMAFF | TGTGCCAGCAGCCAAGCTACGGGTGTGATGGCTTTCTTT
few | TRBJ1-1 | TRBV6-6 | . | CASYITSRGGTEAFF | TGTGCCAGCTATATAACTTCTCGAGGGGGCACTGAAGCTTTCTTT
. | TRBJ1-6 | TRBV9 | TRBD1 | CASSAQGVDSPLHF | TGTGCCAGCAGCGCACAGGGGGTTGATTCACCCCTCCACTTT
few | TRBJ2-5 | TRBV4-2 | . | CASSQEARGWEQETQYF | TGTGCCAGCAGCCAAGAGGCCCGGGGCTGGGAACAAGAGACCCAGTACTTC
. | TRBJ1-4 | TRBV7-8 | . | CASTPGAGPNEKLFF | TGTGCCAGCACCCCGGGTGCCGGCCCGAATGAAAAACTGTTTTTT
few | TRBJ2-5 | TRBV27 | TRBD1 | CASRTGLRVETQYF | TGTGCCAGCAGGACAGGGTTGCGAGTAGAGACCCAGTACTTC
. | TRBJ1-1 | TRBV10-3 | TRBD1 | CAISDREDTEAFF | TGTGCCATCAGCGACAGGGAGGACACTGAAGCTTTCTTT
. | TRBJ2-1 | TRBV4-1 | TRBD2 | CASRPSGKVSYNEQFF | TGCGCCAGCAGACCTAGCGGGAAAGTCTCCTACAATGAGCAGTTCTTC
. | TRBJ1-1 | TRBV7-9 | . | CASSLALDGTEAFF | TGTGCCAGCAGCTTAGCGTTAGACGGGACTGAAGCTTTCTTT
. | TRBJ1-5 | TRBV29-1 | . | CSVRDSINQPQHF | TGCAGCGTCCGGGACTCTATTAATCAGCCCCAGCATTTT
. | TRBJ1-1 | TRBV18 | . | CASSPGIDTGNTEAFF | TGTGCCAGCTCACCAGGGATCGACACGGGGAACACTGAAGCTTTCTTT
. | TRBJ1-4 | TRBV4-2 | . | CASSQDLRSQGEKLFF | TGTGCCAGCAGCCAAGATCTACGGTCGCAGGGTGAAAAACTGTTTTTT
few | TRBJ2-5 | TRBV11-2 | . | CASSFGSQETQYF | TGTGCCAGCAGCTTTGGGAGCCAAGAGACCCAGTACTTC
. | TRBJ1-1 | TRBV29-1 | . | CSVEGRSEAMNTEAFF | TGCAGCGTTGAGGGGCGGAGTGAGGCCATGAACACTGAAGCTTTCTTT
once | TRBJ1-2 | TRBV7-2 | TRBD1 | CASSLATGKQNYGYTF | TGTGCCAGCAGCTTAGCGACAGGGAAGCAAAACTATGGCTACACCTTC
few | TRBJ1-5 | TRBV18 | . | CASSPGASNQPQHF | TGTGCCAGCTCACCCGGGGCGAGCAACCAGCCCCAGCATTTT
. | TRBJ2-1 | TRBV12-5 | TRBD2 | CASVDGRGSIEQFF | TGTGCTAGTGTGGACGGGAGGGGGTCTATTGAGCAGTTCTTC
. | TRBJ1-1 | TRBV11-2 | TRBD1 | CASSPRQGNQDMNTEAFF | TGTGCCAGCAGCCCACGACAGGGCAATCAGGACATGAACACTGAAGCTTTCTTT
. | TRBJ2-7 | TRBV6-5 | . | CASSYSLFSEYEQYF | TGTGCCAGCAGTTACTCTCTTTTTTCTGAATACGAGCAGTACTTC
. | TRBJ2-5 | TRBV30 | . | CAWSPLQETQYF | TGTGCCTGGAGTCCCCTCCAAGAGACCCAGTACTTC
few | TRBJ1-3 | TRBV4-2 | . | CASSQDLAPDSGNTIYF | TGTGCCAGCAGCCAAGATCTTGCGCCAGACTCTGGAAACACCATATATTTT
. | TRBJ2-6 | TRBV7-2 | . | CAAGWRAGANVLTF | TGTGCCGCAGGTTGGAGGGCTGGGGCCAACGTCCTGACTTTC
. | TRBJ2-2 | TRBV27 | TRBD1 | CASTGTATTGELFF | TGTGCCAGCACCGGGACAGCTACCACCGGGGAGCTGTTTTTT
. | TRBJ2-6 | TRBV23-1 | TRBD1 | CASKHGGVTGGDGANVLTF | TGCGCCAGCAAGCATGGCGGAGTCACAGGGGGCGATGGGGCCAACGTCCTGACTTTC
few | TRBJ1-2 | TRBV25-1 | TRBD1 | CASSEWGGTGYGYTF | TGTGCCAGCAGTGAATGGGGCGGGACAGGGTATGGCTACACCTTC
. | TRBJ1-1 | TRBV7-9 | TRBD1 | CASSADRGQGNTEAFF | TGTGCCAGCAGCGCCGACAGGGGCCAGGGGAACACTGAAGCTTTCTTT
. | TRBJ2-1 | TRBV11-2 | TRBD2 | CASSSAGAGGPGNEQFF | TGTGCCAGCAGCTCAGCGGGGGCGGGAGGGCCGGGGAATGAGCAGTTCTTC
many | TRBJ2-3 | TRBV9 | . | CASSTHEAGSSTDTQYF | TGTGCCAGCAGCACACACGAAGCGGGCTCTAGCACAGATACGCAGTATTTT
many | TRBJ2-7 | TRBV7-9 | . | CASSDQGQAGLPSYEQYF | TGTGCCAGCAGCGACCAGGGCCAAGCCGGACTACCCTCCTACGAGCAGTACTTC
few | TRBJ1-5 | TRBV5-1 | TRBD1 | CASSDGQGYQPQHF | TGCGCCAGCAGCGACGGACAGGGTTATCAGCCCCAGCATTTT
. | TRBJ2-7 | TRBV5-1 | . | CASSPQGAYEQYF | TGCGCCAGCAGCCCCCAGGGAGCCTACGAGCAGTACTTC
few | TRBJ2-6 | TRBV5-1 | TRBD1 | CASSQTGGGSSGANVLTF | TGCGCCAGCAGCCAAACAGGGGGCGGTTCCTCTGGGGCCAACGTCCTGACTTTC
few | TRBJ2-7 | TRBV19 | . | CASSIGQPYEQYF | TGTGCCAGTAGTATCGGCCAGCCCTACGAGCAGTACTTC
. | TRBJ1-3 | TRBV29-1 | . | CSAGGEATGNTIYF | TGCAGCGCCGGGGGGGAGGCGACTGGAAACACCATATATTTT
. | TRBJ2-2 | TRBV10-2 | . | CASSELNTGELFF | TGCGCCAGCAGTGAATTGAACACCGGGGAGCTGTTTTTT
few | TRBJ1-3 | TRBV29-1 | TRBD1 | CSVEGGTGGNTIYF | TGCAGCGTTGAAGGCGGGACAGGGGGAAACACCATATATTTT
. | TRBJ1-6 | TRBV19 | TRBD1 | CASSDRGIDSPLHF | TGTGCCAGTAGCGACAGGGGAATTGATTCACCCCTCCACTTT
. | TRBJ2-7 | TRBV23-1 | . | CASSLETSSYEQYF | TGCGCCAGCAGTCTTGAGACATCCTCCTACGAGCAGTACTTC